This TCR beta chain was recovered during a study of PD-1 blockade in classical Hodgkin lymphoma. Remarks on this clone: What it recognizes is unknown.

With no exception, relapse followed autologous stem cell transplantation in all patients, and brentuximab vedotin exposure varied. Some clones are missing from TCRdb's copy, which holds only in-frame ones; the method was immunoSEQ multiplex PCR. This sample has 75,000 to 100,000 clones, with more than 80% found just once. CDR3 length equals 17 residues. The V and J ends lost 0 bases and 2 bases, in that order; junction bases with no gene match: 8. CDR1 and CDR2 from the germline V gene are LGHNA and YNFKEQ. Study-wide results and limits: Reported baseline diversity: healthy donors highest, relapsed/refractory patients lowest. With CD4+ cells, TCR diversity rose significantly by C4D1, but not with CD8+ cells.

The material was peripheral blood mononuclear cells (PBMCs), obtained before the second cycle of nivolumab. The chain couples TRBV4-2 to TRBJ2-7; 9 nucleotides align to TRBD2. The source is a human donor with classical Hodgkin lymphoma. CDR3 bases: TGTGCCAGCAGCCAAGAAGCGGGGGGACAAGGTACCTACGAGCAGTACTTC. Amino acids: CASSQEAGGQGTYEQYF.